Following are 24 T cell receptor beta chains from one sample sequenced in a study of shared clonotypes between healthy human individuals. Assay used: immunoSEQ multiplex PCR; TCRdb lists only in-frame clones, some missing. In the table there are over 2 million clones, roughly 92% of which are singletons. Sequenced: naive CD4+ T cells from PBMCs. The subset: CD45RA+ positively selected. Every receptor here comes from a man younger than 30 in good health. Some clones in this sample may be carry-over from other donors' samples.

This clone was observed a handful of times. The chain combines TRBV7-9 with TRBJ1-1, with a weak D call TRBD1 (6 bases). Trimming took 4 bases from V and 0 from J, leaving 24 bases between them. The CDR3 sequence is 19 residues long. Germline V lookup: CDR1 SEHNR, CDR2 FQNEAQ (reference sequence). The CDR3 DNA reads TGTGCCAGCAGCTCACACTACCGGGACACGTTAAGGATGAACACTGAAGCTTTCTTT. Residues: CASSSHYRDTLRMNTEAFF.

This chain joins TRBV29-1 and TRBJ1-2; no reliable D call. Trimming cost V 1 base and J 4 bases, with 13 bases left between them. The V gene's germline CDR1 is SQVTM and CDR2 ANQGSEA. The CDR3 has 14 residues. The CDR3 sequence is CSVEARPTGYGYTF. The CDR3 DNA reads TGCAGCGTTGAAGCCCGTCCTACGGGCTATGGCTACACCTTC.

This clone has a handful of counts. V gene TRBV5-1 combines with J gene TRBJ1-1; D remains ambiguous. V dropped 7 bases and J dropped 4 bases, with 14 bases sitting between them. CDR1 is SGHRS and CDR2 is YFSETQ in the germline V gene. CDR3 length: 13 residues. CDR3 sequence reads: CASGPGMSTEAFF. For the CDR3, the DNA is TGCGCCAGCGGACCCGGGATGAGCACTGAAGCTTTCTTT.

The rearrangement joins TRBV30 to TRBJ2-1; D is tentatively TRBD1 or TRBD2 (6 bases each). V was cut by 4 bases and J by 0 bases, with 16 bases left in between. CDR3 length equals 16 residues. Germline CDR1 is GTSNPN and CDR2 is SVGIG (reference sequence). Written as DNA, the CDR3 is TGTGCCTGGATTCCCGGAGGGGGGAGCTCCTACAATGAGCAGTTCTTC. This encodes CAWIPGGGSSYNEQFF.

The chain has TRBV7-3 and TRBJ2-7; D gene ambiguous. The V gene's germline CDR1 is SGHTA and CDR2 FQGTGA. There are 14 residues in the CDR3. Trimming took 2 bases from V and 2 from J, leaving 10 bases between them. CDR3 in amino acids: CASSLEVGTYEQYF. Here the CDR3 DNA reads TGTGCCAGCAGCTTAGAAGTTGGGACCTACGAGCAGTACTTC.

The chain couples TRBV19 to TRBJ2-1; D remains ambiguous. The CDR3 runs 14 residues. The germline V and J ends were trimmed by 5 bases and 0 bases, with 8 bases remaining between them. CDR1 is LNHDA, CDR2 SQIVND, per germline (reference sequence). The CDR3 DNA sequence: TGTGCCAGTAGTGGGTACCTCTCCTACAATGAGCAGTTCTTC. Its protein product is CASSGYLSYNEQFF.

This clone was seen more than once but under ten times. The chain carries TRBV28 and TRBJ1-2; D is uncertain. V was cut by 6 bases and J by 1 base, with 9 bases left in between. CDR1 and CDR2 (germline): MDHEN, SYDVKM. The CDR3 covers 13 residues. CDR3 in amino acids: CASRLSDNYGYTF. DNA of the CDR3: TGTGCCAGCAGGTTGAGCGATAACTATGGCTACACCTTC.

Worth noting for this clone: This sample includes further DNA sequences coding for the same CDR3. CDR3 sequence (DNA): TGTGCCAGCAGTTACGACTCCTACAATGAGCAGTTCTTC. Protein product: CASSYDSYNEQFF. This chain connects TRBV6-6 to TRBJ2-1; D ambiguous. Between the trimmed V and J ends, which lost 2 bases and 0 bases, there was a span of 2 bases. This CDR3 is 13 amino acids long. CDR1 MNHNY and CDR2 SVGAGI come from the germline V gene (reference sequence).

CDR3 coding DNA: TGTGCCAGCAATCGGGACGGATATCAGCCCCAGCATTTT. Encoded protein: CASNRDGYQPQHF. The V call is TRBV6-1, the J call TRBJ1-5; a weak D match, TRBD1 (5 bases). The CDR3 contains 13 residues. The V gene lost 7 bases and the J gene lost 5 bases, with 12 bases spanning the gap. Germline V CDR1 and CDR2: MNHNS, SASEGT.

The chain carries TRBV6-1 and TRBJ2-3; TRBD1 matches 9 bases. The V and J ends lost 6 bases and 1 base, in that order; junction bases with no gene match: 5. The CDR3 consists of 15 residues. CDR1 and CDR2 (germline): MNHNS, SASEGT. CDR3 coding DNA: TGTGCCAGCAGCCAACAGGGGGCGGGCACAGATACGCAGTATTTT. It yields the protein CASSQQGAGTDTQYF.

In this sample, this clone turned up once. This chain uses TRBV28 with TRBJ1-2; 8 nucleotides match TRBD1. The CDR3 is made up of 15 amino acids. With V trimmed by 6 bases and J by 4 bases, 10 bases remained unmatched. Germline-derived CDR1 and CDR2 are MDHEN and SYDVKM. The CDR3 DNA reads TGTGCCAGCAGGATGGCGGGACAGGTGCTCTATGGCTACACCTTC. This translates into CASRMAGQVLYGYTF.

The chain uses TRBV6-5 and TRBJ1-1, with D unresolved. Germline CDR1 reads MNHEY; CDR2 reads SVGAGI. Trimming removed 6 bases from V and 1 base from J, with 12 bases in between. CDR3 length: 14 amino acids. Here the CDR3 DNA reads TGTGCCAGCAGGACTCCAGCAGGGAACACTGAAGCTTTCTTT. Its translation: CASRTPAGNTEAFF.

This clone was seen a single time. The chain has TRBV4-2 and TRBJ2-7, with D perhaps matching TRBD2 (5 bases). The CDR3 totals 15 residues. V was pared by 4 bases and J by 0 bases, with 13 bases between. Germline loops: CDR1 LGHNA, CDR2 YNFKEQ. CDR3 nucleotide sequence: TGTGCCAGCAGCCTTAGGTTTGGGAGCTCCTACGAGCAGTACTTC. Protein product: CASSLRFGSSYEQYF.

The chain links TRBV19 to TRBJ2-7, with 7 bases identical to TRBD1. Trimming cost V 6 bases and J 0 bases; bases outside gene matches: 8. The CDR3 consists of 15 residues. CDR1 is LNHDA, CDR2 SQIVND, per germline (reference sequence). This chain's CDR3 is CASREQGTSSYEQYF. DNA for the CDR3: TGTGCCAGTAGAGAACAGGGGACAAGCTCCTACGAGCAGTACTTC.

The gene calls are TRBV28 and TRBJ2-7, with 8 positions matching TRBD1. The CDR3 consists of 15 residues. Trimming cost V 5 bases and J 3 bases; bases outside gene matches: 9. The V gene's germline CDR1 is MDHEN and CDR2 SYDVKM. The CDR3 spells CASSPQGTGHYEQYF. Here the CDR3 DNA reads TGTGCCAGCAGTCCCCAGGGGACAGGTCACTACGAGCAGTACTTC.

The chain combines TRBV18 with TRBJ2-3, with 8 nucleotides matching TRBD2. V lost 3 bases and J lost 3; bases outside the gene matches: 11. This CDR3 is 17 amino acids long. CDR1 and CDR2 (germline): KGHSH, LQKENI. CDR3 sequence (DNA): TGTGCCAGCTCACCTATGACTAACCAGCGGGAGACAGATACGCAGTATTTT. Translating it yields CASSPMTNQRETDTQYF.

CDR3 bases: TGTGCCAGCAGCTTTGAGGGCACCTCCTATGGCTACACCTTC. It translates to CASSFEGTSYGYTF. The genes are TRBV5-4 and TRBJ1-2, with no clear D. From germline, CDR1 is SGHNT and CDR2 YYREEE (reference sequence). Deletions cut 2 bases from V and 4 bases from J, with 12 bases between. This CDR3 has 14 amino acids. Full variable domain (missing parts from reference TRBV5-4 and TRBJ1-2): ETGVTQSPTHLIKTRGQQVTLRCSSQSGHNTVSWYQQALGQGPQFIFQYYREEENGRGNFPPRFSGLQFPNYSSELNVNALELDDSALYLCASSFEGTSYGYTFGSGTRLTVV.

The chain joins TRBV18 to TRBJ2-7; D is unclear. The CDR3 is 13 amino acids. Per the germline V gene, CDR1 is KGHSH and CDR2 is LQKENI. V dropped 5 bases and J dropped 7 bases, with 15 bases sitting between them. The CDR3, as DNA: TGTGCCAGCTCATCCGTCCCATTGGGGGAGCAGTACTTC. Translated: CASSSVPLGEQYF.

J is TRBJ2-7 and V is TRBV4-2, with TRBD2 matching 7 bases. V dropped 4 bases and J dropped 3; count of bases not matched to a gene: 9. Germline V gene lookup returns CDR1 LGHNA and CDR2 YNFKEQ. CDR3 length equals 15 residues. CDR3 in DNA: TGTGCCAGCAGCCTGGGGGGAGGGGTGATCTACGAGCAGTACTTC. As protein: CASSLGGGVIYEQYF.

Turning to this clone: Other nucleotide sequences from this sample produce the same CDR3. The genes are TRBV28 and TRBJ2-7, with 8 bases lining up with TRBD1. The CDR3 is 14 amino acids. Germline values: CDR1 MDHEN, CDR2 SYDVKM. V lost 5 bases, J lost 4 bases, and 7 bases stayed unmatched. The CDR3 region is CASSPLDRAYEQYF. In DNA, the CDR3 is TGTGCCAGCAGTCCCCTGGACAGGGCGTACGAGCAGTACTTC.

This chain uses TRBV7-2 with TRBJ2-4, with D perhaps matching TRBD2 (5 bases). The V gene lost 4 bases and the J gene lost 3 bases, with 13 bases spanning the gap. Germline CDR1 is SGHTA and CDR2 is FQGNSA. The CDR3 has 15 residues. The CDR3 nucleotides read TGTGCCAGCAGCTCCGGGGATTCCGGCAAAAACATTCAGTACTTC. Amino acid sequence: CASSSGDSGKNIQYF.

The chain employs TRBV11-2 and TRBJ2-1; D uncertain. Trimming cost V 4 bases and J 8 bases, with 21 bases left between them. The CDR3 is 16 amino acids. Germline V gives CDR1 SGHAT, CDR2 FQNNGV. In DNA, the CDR3 is TGTGCCAGCAGCTCCGACGCCCTGGTATCTTACTATGAGCAGTTCTTC. It is translated as CASSSDALVSYYEQFF. The complete variable domain, with remaining parts taken from reference TRBV11-2 and TRBJ2-1, reads EAGVAQSPRYKIIEKRQSVAFWCNPISGHATLYWYQQILGQGPKLLIQFQNNGVVDDSQLPKDRFSAERLKGVDSTLKIQPAKLEDSAVYLCASSSDALVSYYEQFFGPGTRLTVL.

This clone was counted once. The chain is built from TRBV10-3 and TRBJ2-1; 10 bases map to TRBD1. In germline, CDR1 is ENHRY, CDR2 SYGVKD. The CDR3 runs to 15 residues. V trimming: 10 bases; J trimming: 3 bases; junction bases outside the gene matches: 9. CDR3: CATTAGTGDYNEQFF. Written as DNA, the CDR3 is TGTGCCACGACCGCCGGGACAGGGGACTACAATGAGCAGTTCTTC.

This clone showed up just a few times. Other DNA sequences in the sample encode the same CDR3. The rearrangement links TRBV7-6 to TRBJ2-5; D is ambiguous. With 1 base removed from V and 5 bases from J, the gap between germline ends came to 5 bases. This CDR3 region has 12 residues. Per germline, CDR1 SGHVS and CDR2 FNYEAQ. The CDR3 reads CASSLVRETQYF. In DNA, the CDR3 is TGTGCCAGCAGCTTAGTGCGGGAGACCCAGTACTTC. The complete variable domain, with remaining parts taken from reference TRBV7-6 and TRBJ2-5, reads GAGVSQSPRYKVTKRGQDVALRCDPISGHVSLYWYRQALGQGPEFLTYFNYEAQQDKSGLPNDRFSAERPEGSISTLTIQRTEQRDSAMYRCASSLVRETQYFGPGTRLLVL.